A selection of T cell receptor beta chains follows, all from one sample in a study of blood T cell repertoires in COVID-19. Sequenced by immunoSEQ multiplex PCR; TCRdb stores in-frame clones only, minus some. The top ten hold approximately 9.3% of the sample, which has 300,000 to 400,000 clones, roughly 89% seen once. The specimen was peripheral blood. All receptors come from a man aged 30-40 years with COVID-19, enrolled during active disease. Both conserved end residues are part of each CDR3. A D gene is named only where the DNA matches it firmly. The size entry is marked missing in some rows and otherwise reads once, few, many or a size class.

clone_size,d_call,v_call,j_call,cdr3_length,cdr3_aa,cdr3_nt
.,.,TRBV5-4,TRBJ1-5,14,CASSLSGGDQPQHF,TGTGCCAGCAGCTTGTCGGGCGGGGATCAGCCCCAGCATTTT
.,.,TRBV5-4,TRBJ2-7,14,CASSLGQASYEQYF,TGTGCCAGCAGCTTGGGACAGGCCTCCTACGAGCAGTACTTC
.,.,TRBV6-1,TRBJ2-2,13,CASSEGGTGELFF,TGTGCCAGCAGTGAAGGCGGCACCGGGGAGCTGTTTTTT
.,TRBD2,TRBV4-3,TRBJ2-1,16,CASSPTLTGGQDEQFF,TGCGCCAGCAGCCCCACTTTGACGGGGGGGCAGGATGAGCAGTTCTTC
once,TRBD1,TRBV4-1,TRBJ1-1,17,CASSQASGTGGLSSAFF,TGCGCCAGCAGCCAAGCATCCGGTACAGGGGGCTTGTCCTCAGCTTTCTTT
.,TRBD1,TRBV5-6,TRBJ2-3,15,CASSFGQGAKDTQYF,TGTGCCAGCAGCTTTGGACAGGGGGCAAAAGATACGCAGTATTTT
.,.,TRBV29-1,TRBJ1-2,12,CSVEPTNYGYTF,TGCAGCGTTGAACCTACTAACTATGGCTACACCTTC
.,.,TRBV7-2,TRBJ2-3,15,CASSPEYLRTDTQYF,TGTGCCAGCAGCCCGGAGTACTTAAGAACAGATACGCAGTATTTT
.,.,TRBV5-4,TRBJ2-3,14,CASSNFDGADTQYF,TGTGCCAGCAGCAACTTCGATGGTGCAGATACGCAGTATTTT
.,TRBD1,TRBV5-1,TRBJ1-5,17,CASNPGQGPYSNQPQHF,TGCGCCAGCAACCCAGGACAGGGCCCATATAGCAATCAGCCCCAGCATTTT
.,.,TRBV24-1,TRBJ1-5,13,CATSAGNSQPQHF,TGTGCCACCAGCGCAGGGAATTCTCAGCCCCAGCATTTT
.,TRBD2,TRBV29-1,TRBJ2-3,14,CSVVGRWDGDTQYF,TGCAGCGTTGTCGGGAGGTGGGACGGAGATACGCAGTATTTT
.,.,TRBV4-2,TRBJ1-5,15,CASSVRDGSNQPQHF,TGTGCCAGCAGCGTGCGGGACGGTAGCAATCAGCCCCAGCATTTT
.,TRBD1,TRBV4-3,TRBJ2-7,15,CASSQLRDSPYEQYF,TGCGCCAGCAGCCAGCTCCGGGACAGCCCCTACGAGCAGTACTTC
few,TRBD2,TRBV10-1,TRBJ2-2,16,CASPTSGRANTGELFF,TGCGCCAGCCCTACTAGCGGACGGGCGAACACCGGGGAGCTGTTTTTT
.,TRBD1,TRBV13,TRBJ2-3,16,CASSRITGGRADTQYF,TGTGCCAGCAGCCGAATTACAGGGGGCCGCGCAGATACGCAGTATTTT
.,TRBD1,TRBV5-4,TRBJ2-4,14,CASSWGQGSYIQYF,TGTGCCAGCAGTTGGGGACAGGGGAGTTACATTCAGTACTTC
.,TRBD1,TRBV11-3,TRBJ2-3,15,CASSQGDAGPDTQYF,TGTGCCAGCAGCCAGGGGGATGCCGGGCCAGATACGCAGTATTTT
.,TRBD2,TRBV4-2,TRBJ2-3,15,CASSQVSSGGDTQYF,TGTGCCAGCAGCCAAGTGTCTAGCGGGGGCGATACGCAGTATTTT
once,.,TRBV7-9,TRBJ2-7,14,CASSYHQGTYEQYF,TGTGCCAGCAGCTACCATCAGGGCACCTACGAGCAGTACTTC
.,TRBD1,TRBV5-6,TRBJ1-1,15,CASRFRDRGTTEAFF,TGTGCCAGCAGATTCCGGGACAGGGGTACGACTGAAGCTTTCTTT
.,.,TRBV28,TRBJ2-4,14,CASSLGGAKNIQYF,TGTGCCAGCAGTTTAGGGGGGGCCAAAAACATTCAGTACTTC
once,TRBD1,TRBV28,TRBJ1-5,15,CASSIPQGVGQPQHF,TGTGCCAGCAGTATACCACAGGGGGTGGGACAGCCCCAGCATTTT
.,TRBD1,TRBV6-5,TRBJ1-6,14,CASSLNRGSSPLHF,TGTGCCAGCAGTTTGAACAGGGGAAGTTCACCCCTCCACTTT
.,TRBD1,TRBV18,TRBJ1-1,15,CASSPTTGVGTEAFF,TGTGCCAGCTCACCAACGACAGGGGTTGGCACTGAAGCTTTCTTT
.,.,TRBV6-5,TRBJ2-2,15,CASSSSVTNTGELFF,TGTGCCAGCAGTTCCAGTGTTACGAACACCGGGGAGCTGTTTTTT
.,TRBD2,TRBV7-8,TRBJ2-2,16,CASSLATGTSRGELFF,TGTGCCAGCAGCTTAGCTACCGGGACTAGCAGAGGGGAGCTGTTTTTT
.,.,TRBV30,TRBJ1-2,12,CAWREANYGYTF,TGTGCCTGGAGGGAGGCTAACTATGGCTACACCTTC
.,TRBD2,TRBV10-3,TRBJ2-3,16,CAISEGTSGATDTQYF,TGTGCCATCAGTGAGGGAACCAGCGGGGCGACGGATACGCAGTATTTT
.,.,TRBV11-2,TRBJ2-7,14,CASSLAGTYYEQYF,TGTGCCAGCAGCTTAGCCGGGACTTACTACGAGCAGTACTTC
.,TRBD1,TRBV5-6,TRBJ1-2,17,CASSSLGQGGLNYGYTF,TGTGCCAGCAGCTCTCTTGGACAGGGCGGGCTCAACTATGGCTACACCTTC
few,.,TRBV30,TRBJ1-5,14,CAWSLRGGDGPQHF,TGTGCCTGGAGCCTGAGAGGAGGCGATGGGCCCCAGCATTTT
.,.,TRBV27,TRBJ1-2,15,CASSLWAASDYGYTF,TGTGCCAGCAGTTTATGGGCAGCCTCCGACTATGGCTACACCTTC
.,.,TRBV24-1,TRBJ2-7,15,CATSESGTKDYEQYF,TGTGCCACCAGTGAATCCGGGACAAAAGACTACGAGCAGTACTTC
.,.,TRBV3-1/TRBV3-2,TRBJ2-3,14,CASRNREGSDTQYF,TGTGCCAGCAGGAACAGGGAAGGATCAGATACGCAGTATTTT
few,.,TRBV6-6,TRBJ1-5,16,CASNKKGTASNQPQHF,TGTGCCAGCAATAAAAAGGGGACTGCGAGCAATCAGCCCCAGCATTTT
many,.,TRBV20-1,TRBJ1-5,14,CSASQGPGGQPQHF,TGCAGTGCTAGTCAGGGGCCGGGGGGACAGCCCCAGCATTTT
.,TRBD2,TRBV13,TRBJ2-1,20,CASSSPGLATGSSSYNEQFF,TGTGCCAGCAGCTCCCCGGGACTAGCGACAGGATCCAGCTCCTACAATGAGCAGTTCTTC
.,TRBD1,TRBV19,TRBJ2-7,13,CASSAGGAYEQYF,TGTGCCAGTAGTGCAGGGGGCGCCTACGAGCAGTACTTC
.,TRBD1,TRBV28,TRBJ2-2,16,CASSSLGQGGTGELFF,TGTGCCAGCAGTTCCCTGGGACAGGGCGGCACCGGGGAGCTGTTTTTT
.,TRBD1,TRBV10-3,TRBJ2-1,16,CAISGTGTGVNNEQFF,TGTGCCATCAGTGGGACCGGGACAGGGGTTAACAATGAGCAGTTCTTC
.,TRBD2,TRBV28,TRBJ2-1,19,CASSSPLGLAGGSYNEQFF,TGTGCCAGCAGTTCACCCCTGGGACTAGCGGGAGGGTCGTACAATGAGCAGTTCTTC
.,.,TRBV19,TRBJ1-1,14,CASSIQGRNTEAFF,TGTGCCAGTAGTATTCAGGGAAGGAACACTGAAGCTTTCTTT
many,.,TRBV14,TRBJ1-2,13,CASSHDRGYGYTF,TGTGCCAGCAGCCATGATCGAGGCTATGGCTACACCTTC
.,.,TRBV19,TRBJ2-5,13,CASSSQGGETQYF,TGTGCCAGTAGTAGTCAAGGGGGAGAGACCCAGTACTTC
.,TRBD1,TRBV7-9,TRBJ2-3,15,CASSPDRGFGDTQYF,TGTGCCAGCAGCCCTGACAGGGGGTTTGGAGATACGCAGTATTTT
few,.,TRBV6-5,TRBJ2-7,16,CASSYFPGHAAYEQYF,TGTGCCAGCAGTTACTTTCCTGGACATGCAGCCTACGAGCAGTACTTC